What follows is one TCR beta chain and its context. Its specificity is unknown. This record comes from a study of blood T cells in healthy people across ages. Study-level results: Underestimates were what the diversity estimates from one million T cells were considered to be.

The germline CDR1 and CDR2 sequences are DFQATT and SNEGSKA (reference sequence). CDR3 length equals 13 residues. V lost 3 bases to trimming and J lost 3 bases, with 11 bases between them. Every donor contributed around 10 milliliters of peripheral blood by blood draw. Every sample gave at least 6 micrograms of total RNA when it was extracted. Sample-barcoded 5' priming and a J-beta primer mix drove a second PCR of roughly 6 to 12 cycles. Carrying 12 random nucleotides, a template-switch adaptor labeled each individual cDNA molecule. TCRdb re-derived calls from the 5' RACE reads in MiXCR, one entry per CDR3 protein. Of 1.5 million to 2 million distinct CDR3 sequences listed, roughly 30% were seen once; the top ten hold approximately 10%.

This receptor was identified in a young woman in good health. The sequenced material came from blood. V and J are TRBV20-1 and TRBJ1-2; perhaps TRBD1 as D (6 bases). CDR3 residues: CSASRGVYYGYTF. The CDR3 region has the DNA TGCAGTGCTAGTAGGGGGGTGTACTATGGCTACACCTTC.